The 20 T cell receptor beta chains reported below all come from one sample, sequenced in a study of vaccination effects on CD4 cells after COVID-19. Sequencing in the ViraFEST assay came after antigen-specific CD4+ T cells had been expanded with viral peptide pools, which were used to stimulate PBMC. Isolating CD4+ T cells followed approximately nine days of culture. Testing of the vaccine recipients showed negative nucleocapsid antibodies and no prior SARS-CoV-2 infection. These receptors' antigens are unknown. Assay used: immunoSEQ multiplex PCR; TCRdb lists only in-frame clones, some missing. The sample holds 30,000 to 40,000 clones, about three quarters seen once. The sequencing used CD4+ T cells from PBMCs cultured with HCoV-OC43 spike peptides, collected before COVID-19 vaccination. Subset: HCoV-OC43 spike overlapping peptide pool stimulation. Receptors were obtained from a human donor who received a COVID-19 vaccine.

The table lists this clone with a count of one. The chain has TRBV29-1 and TRBJ1-3; no clear D. The V end was cut by 2 bases, the J end by 0 bases, with 8 bases between. The germline V gene has CDR1 SQVTM and CDR2 ANQGSEA. The length of the CDR3 is 14 residues. CDR3 sequence (DNA): TGCAGCGTTGAAACACTGCTCTCTGGAAACACCATATATTTT. Residues: CSVETLLSGNTIYF.

The genes are TRBV5-5 and TRBJ2-3, with D perhaps matching TRBD2 (6 bases). Trimming stripped 0 bases from V and 0 bases from J, with 14 bases between. CDR3 length: 17 amino acids. The germline gives CDR1 SGHKS, CDR2 YYEKEE (reference sequence). The CDR3 DNA reads TGTGCCAGCAGCTTGGGTAGGGGACTTGCTAGCACAGATACGCAGTATTTT. This codes for CASSLGRGLASTDTQYF. The complete variable domain, with remaining parts taken from reference TRBV5-5 and TRBJ2-3, reads DAGVTQSPTHLIKTRGQQVTLRCSPISGHKSVSWYQQVLGQGPQFIFQYYEKEERGRGNFPDRFSARQFPNYSSELNVNALLLGDSALYLCASSLGRGLASTDTQYFGPGTRLTVL.

The chain couples TRBV9 to TRBJ1-2; D unclear. Germline V CDR1 and CDR2: SGDLS, YYNGEE. CDR3 size: 15 residues. Trimming stripped 0 bases from V and 1 base from J, with 10 bases between. DNA of the CDR3: TGTGCCAGCAGCGTAGGCACGGGAGGTAACTATGGCTACACCTTC. The encoded protein is CASSVGTGGNYGYTF.

V usage is TRBV5-4 and J usage is TRBJ1-3, with a weak D call TRBD1 (6 bases). The length of the CDR3 is 15 residues. V lost 2 bases to trimming and J lost 0 bases, with 9 bases between them. In germline, CDR1 is SGHNT, CDR2 YYREEE (reference sequence). CDR3 nucleotide sequence: TGTGCCAGCAGCTTCCAGGGGATCTCTGGAAACACCATATATTTT. It is translated as CASSFQGISGNTIYF.

This chain joins TRBV5-6 and TRBJ1-1; 11 bases map to TRBD1. The germline CDR1 and CDR2 sequences are SGHDT and YYEEEE. CDR3 length: 14 amino acids. V shed 6 bases, J shed 5 bases, and the junction held 6 bases outside the gene matches. CDR3 coding DNA: TGTGCCAGCAAACGGGACAGGGGGAATACTGAAGCTTTCTTT. Its translation: CASKRDRGNTEAFF.

The chain employs TRBV13 and TRBJ1-3; D is possibly TRBD1 (6 bases). This CDR3 has 14 amino acids. Trimming cost V 5 bases and J 5 bases, with 13 bases left between them. Germline CDR1 is PRHDT and CDR2 is FYEKMQ (reference sequence). The CDR3 region is CASSDLGGRNTIYF. CDR3 nucleotide sequence: TGTGCCAGCAGCGACCTAGGGGGGAGAAACACCATATATTTT.

This chain connects TRBV3-1 (or the pseudogene TRBV3-2) to TRBJ1-3; D gene ambiguous. With 4 bases removed from V and 4 bases from J, the gap between germline ends came to 11 bases. The germline gives CDR1 LGHDT, CDR2 YNNKEL (reference sequence). The CDR3 sequence is 14 residues long. The CDR3: CASSLGQAGNTIYF. The CDR3 region has the DNA TGTGCCAGCAGCCTCGGGCAGGCCGGAAACACCATATATTTT.

This clone occurred once. The chain employs TRBV18 and TRBJ2-4, with 8 bases matching TRBD1. This CDR3 has 20 residues. Germline CDR1 and CDR2: KGHSH and LQKENI. Germline trimming cut 4 bases from V and 0 bases from J; bases unmatched to any gene: 17. The CDR3: CASSHGQGVEGGRAKNIQYF. The CDR3, as DNA: TGTGCCAGCTCACATGGACAGGGTGTTGAAGGGGGGAGAGCCAAAAACATTCAGTACTTC.

The chain recombines TRBV19 with TRBJ2-3, with 7 bases fitting TRBD2. The CDR3 length is 16 residues. The ends lost 5 bases at V and 2 bases at J; junction bases unmatched: 10. CDR1 LNHDA and CDR2 SQIVND come from the germline V gene (reference sequence). The CDR3 protein is CASSARRRGNTDTQYF. The DNA of the CDR3 is TGTGCCAGTAGTGCCCGTAGGCGGGGGAACACAGATACGCAGTATTTT.

This clone has just a few counts. V and J are TRBV3-1 (or the pseudogene TRBV3-2) and TRBJ2-2, with unresolved D. Per germline, CDR1 LGHDT and CDR2 YNNKEL (reference sequence). The CDR3 runs 15 residues. The V gene lost 5 bases and the J gene lost 0 bases, with 10 bases spanning the gap. The CDR3: CASSALASNTGELFF. The DNA for the CDR3 is TGTGCCAGCAGCGCCCTCGCGTCGAACACCGGGGAGCTGTTTTTT.

The chain is built from TRBV6-5 and TRBJ1-1; 9 bases match TRBD1. Germline V gene sequence: CDR1 MNHEY, CDR2 SVGAGI. This CDR3 comprises 15 residues. V shed 2 bases, J shed 3 bases, and the junction held 4 bases outside the gene matches. CDR3 residues: CASSYPGQGHTEAFF. CDR3 in DNA: TGTGCCAGCAGTTACCCGGGACAGGGACACACTGAAGCTTTCTTT.

The gene calls are TRBV3-1 (or the pseudogene TRBV3-2) and TRBJ1-1, with TRBD1 matching 7 bases. The CDR3 has 14 amino acids. The V gene's germline CDR1 is LGHDT and CDR2 YNNKEL (reference sequence). V was clipped by 1 base and J by 4 bases; unmatched bases: 3. CDR3 DNA sequence: TGTGCCAGCAGCCAAGTTCAGGGGGGCACTGAAGCTTTCTTT. Protein product: CASSQVQGGTEAFF.

This clone appeared once. The V call is TRBV19, the J call TRBJ2-7; TRBD2 might be the D (6 bases). The germline gives CDR1 LNHDA, CDR2 SQIVND (reference sequence). The CDR3 extends over 15 amino acids. Trimming cost V 6 bases and J 1 base, with 16 bases left between them. CDR3 sequence (DNA): TGTGCCAGTAGGACCGGACCGGCGGGGTCCTACGAGCAGTACTTC. This encodes CASRTGPAGSYEQYF.

The V and J genes are TRBV6-5 and TRBJ1-2; 7 nucleotides agree with TRBD1. Germline CDR1 is MNHEY and CDR2 is SVGAGI. V was pared by 5 bases and J by 4 bases, with 7 bases of the junction left unmatched. The CDR3 contains 14 residues. CDR3 in DNA: TGTGCCAGCAGTAGGGGGCCATCGGGCTATGGCTACACCTTC. Translated: CASSRGPSGYGYTF.

The gene calls are TRBV5-1 and TRBJ1-4; possible D gene TRBD1, 5 bases. The CDR3 spans 16 residues. Trimming stripped 4 bases from V and 4 bases from J, with 17 bases between. Per the germline V gene, CDR1 is SGHRS and CDR2 is YFSETQ. This CDR3 reads CASSPRPDRINEKLFF. The CDR3 DNA follows: TGCGCCAGCAGCCCCCGACCAGACAGAATTAATGAAAAACTGTTTTTT.

This clone was seen a few times. This rearrangement joins TRBV27 to TRBJ1-2; the D is unclear. V gave up 0 bases and J gave up 5 bases, with 7 bases separating them. CDR1 and CDR2 from the germline V gene are MNHEY and SMNVEV (reference sequence). The CDR3 has 13 residues. The CDR3: CASSLSQMYGYTF. The CDR3 region has the DNA TGTGCCAGCAGTTTATCGCAGATGTATGGCTACACCTTC.

DNA of the CDR3: TGTGCCAGCAGCCCGGGGAGGGGGTACACGCAGTACTTC. Translating gives CASSPGRGYTQYF. This sequence joins TRBV5-4 and TRBJ2-7, with D perhaps TRBD2 (7 bases). The V and J ends lost 4 bases and 9 bases respectively, with 17 bases between them. CDR1 and CDR2 (germline): SGHNT, YYREEE (reference sequence). This CDR3 has 13 residues.

The gene calls are TRBV27 and TRBJ1-2; no clear D gene. The CDR3 has 9 amino acids. V lost 6 bases to trimming and J lost 12 bases, with 8 bases between them. Germline-derived CDR1 and CDR2 are MNHEY and SMNVEV (reference sequence). The CDR3 nucleotides are TGTGCCAGCAGCCTTCCTGACACCTTC. Its translation: CASSLPDTF.

CDR3 amino acids: CASSLLGSTDTQYF. The CDR3 nucleotides are TGTGCCAGCAGTTTACTAGGGAGCACAGATACGCAGTATTTT. The chain joins TRBV2 to TRBJ2-3; possibly TRBD2 for D (5 bases). V lost 5 bases to trimming and J lost 0 bases, with 9 bases between them. The germline V gene encodes CDR1 SNHLY and CDR2 FYNNEI. The CDR3 length is 14 residues.

This sequence joins TRBV7-9 and TRBJ2-7; 7 bases match TRBD1. The CDR3 is made up of 14 amino acids. The germline gives CDR1 SEHNR, CDR2 FQNEAQ (reference sequence). V gave up 4 bases and J gave up 2 bases; unmatched junction bases: 5. In nucleotides, the CDR3 is TGTGCCAGCAGCTGGGGGACAGCAACCTACGAGCAGTACTTC. It codes for CASSWGTATYEQYF.